This TCR beta chain originates from a study of blood T cells in healthy people across ages. Concerning this clonotype: Its antigen is not identified.

Study-wide results and limits: Older individuals had lower TCR beta diversity per million T cells (the decline was roughly linear).

Using a J-beta primer mix together with a sample-barcoded 5' primer, a second PCR was run for roughly 6 to 11 cycles. TCRdb re-called the 5' RACE reads with MiXCR, one entry per CDR3 protein. This repertoire shows 600,000 to 850,000 distinct CDR3 sequences, roughly 25% found once; its top ten account for more than 7.5%. The CDR3 has 16 amino acids. J gave up 3 bases and V 2 bases, and 8 bases lay outside the gene matches. Germline assignment: CDR1 SGHTA and CDR2 FQGNSA. This sample was shared with a second study, whose subject was T cells of mothers and their children.

Sequencing input: blood. The sequence came from a boy aged 5-17 years in good health. This chain uses TRBV7-2 with TRBJ2-3, with 7 bases aligning to TRBD1. Written as DNA, the CDR3 is TGTGCCAGCAGCTTATTGACAGGGTTAGTGACAGATACGCAGTATTTT. It translates to CASSLLTGLVTDTQYF.